The subject of this entry is one T cell receptor (beta chain). Its binding antigen is unknown. An end of the junction does not agree with germline; a read error may underlie this. Including the terminal cysteine and phenylalanine, the CDR3 comprises 11 residues. The sequence is cut down to CDR3 DNA, 33 bases in frame from base 1. The germline V gene supplies CDR1 LGHNT and CDR2 FRNRAP. The immunoSEQ Assay, a bias-controlled multiplex PCR, was used to amplify TCRbeta CDR3 regions from genomic DNA. Processing in the source paper ran as follows. Within the assay, amplification of reference gene primers was used to estimate how many nucleated cells each sample contained. To quantify the absolute abundance of each unique TCRbeta CDR3 rearrangement, sequence reads were collapsed and filtered. For each sample, productive Simpson clonality was calculated by taking the square root of Simpson's diversity index across productive rearrangements. Not all clones reach the TCRdb copy of this immuneACCESS table, which keeps in-frame sequences only. Checked studies attribute under half of the gap to unresolved V genes and leave the rest unexplained. D and trimming come from the DNA, and the V and J calls and clone size come from that table. A total of under 300,000 clones appear in this sample, roughly 83% of them only once. The ten top clones hold about 5% of the sample.

The data originate from a study of blood T cell repertoires in COVID-19 (dated by TCRdb to the early 2020s). Regarding the research as a whole: Samples covering the acute and convalescent phases of COVID-19 were provided by collaborators in the United States, Italy and Spain. The prospective study material was composed of cDNA or gDNA derived from T cells, B-cell-depleted T cells, or PBMCs. HLA class I and class II types, where available, came from metadata supplied by the sample provider rather than from assay-based typing. Subjects who had been exposed to COVID-19, were actively infected with it, or had recovered from it provided the deeply sampled blood TCRbeta repertoires that made up the dataset. The repertoires were made available in a free public database intended to serve as a resource for research on the immune response to SARS-CoV-2. The samples were drawn from two sources: the first 160 participants of the ongoing ImmuneRACE study, and 1,000 to 1,500 subjects contributed by 6 global collaborators. Nearly every sample came with metadata listing a de-identified subject ID, COVID-19 status, age in years and sex. What the study reported, not specific to this receptor: The amount of clinical and demographic metadata varied by source and participant and was provided uncurated.

Samples from volunteer blood donors who had recovered from COVID-19 were contributed by a second Seattle source. Whole blood was collected in K2EDTA tubes by collaborating institutions according to the institutions' own protocols. For TCRbeta analysis, collaborator samples were shipped as frozen whole blood, as isolated PBMCs, or as DNA extracted from either sample type. The TCR sequence derives from a man aged 60 to 75 who had recovered from COVID-19. The chain is assembled from TRBV12-5 and TRBJ2-7; TRBD1 is a possible D gene, resting on 5 matching bases. Sequenced input: peripheral blood. The base sequence is TGTGCTAGTGGTTTTAACAGGCGCTACGACTTC. Translation gives CASGFNRRYDF.